A selection of T cell receptor beta chains follows, all from one sample in a study of TIL therapy for anti-PD-1-resistant metastatic lung cancer. Data came from immunoSEQ multiplex PCR; TCRdb stores just in-frame clones and leaves some out. Among around 6,000 clones, roughly 60% were seen once, and the ten largest hold 4.5% to 6%. Sequences were derived from tumor tissue, sampled at baseline. These receptors all come from a person aged 25 to 80 with non-small cell lung cancer. Each CDR3 is given with its conserved first and last residue. A D gene is named only where the DNA matches it firmly. Rows give clone size only sometimes, using once, few, many, or a class for an expanded clone.

cdr3_aa,d_call,clone_size,cdr3_length,v_call
CASSITTDTQYF,NA,NA,12,TRBV19
CASSVNTEAFF,NA,few,11,TRBV25-1
CATSRDWDSGTYEQYF,TRBD1,NA,16,TRBV15
CASGDRGAEQYF,NA,NA,12,TRBV11-3
CASSKASGGARDTQYF,NA,NA,16,TRBV21-1
CATSDLPGTGTDTQYF,NA,NA,16,TRBV24-1
CASSVGGDGFYEQYF,NA,few,15,TRBV2
CASSFLSGGGEGQETQYF,TRBD2,once,18,TRBV28
CASSLVRGEQYF,NA,NA,12,TRBV7-2
CASSKGGTTGAEQYF,NA,NA,15,TRBV21-1
CASSQSEGEAGELFF,NA,NA,15,TRBV4-1
CASTTGVPFSGSRNEQFF,TRBD2,NA,18,TRBV3-1/TRBV3-2
CASSIRDSLAYEQYF,TRBD1,NA,15,TRBV19
CAWSPGAYTDTQYF,NA,NA,14,TRBV30
CASSQSGTLYNSPLHF,NA,few,16,TRBV3-1/TRBV3-2
CATSRGGGVGRLGEQYF,NA,NA,17,TRBV15
CASSFGLAGGYEQYF,TRBD2,NA,15,TRBV6-5
CASSSSGGAYGYTF,NA,NA,14,TRBV7-2
CASSPALTGVTEAFF,TRBD1,NA,15,TRBV3-1/TRBV3-2
CASSERSGQPQHF,NA,NA,13,TRBV2
CAWSVLDNSPLHF,NA,few,13,TRBV30
CAISDKGNTGELFF,NA,NA,14,TRBV10-3
CASSPSAGHANTGELFF,NA,NA,17,TRBV7-2
CASSMAGGRATNEKLFF,TRBD1,NA,17,TRBV7-9
CASRKDGSTDTQYF,NA,NA,14,TRBV5-4
CASSLRTGRNQPQHF,TRBD1,NA,15,TRBV19
CASSLGLAVGETQYF,NA,NA,15,TRBV7-6
CASSSQRGVYEQFF,TRBD2,NA,14,TRBV7-9
CASSTPPGTGGYNEQFF,TRBD1,medium-sized,17,TRBV7-2
CASSQNTQYF,NA,NA,10,TRBV12-3/TRBV12-4
CASSSAGSPGYSPLHF,NA,NA,16,TRBV13
CASRPGQGQTGELFF,TRBD1,few,15,TRBV27
CASTEGGSSNNEQFF,NA,NA,15,TRBV13
CASSLLDRQLTGELFF,NA,NA,16,TRBV5-5
CAWSVAGYSNF,NA,NA,11,TRBV30
CAGGLAGAHTDTQYF,TRBD2,NA,15,TRBV7-9
CASSARSGSSNEQYF,TRBD2,few,15,TRBV11-2
CASSTWTGRAFF,TRBD1,once,12,TRBV6-5
CASSRTSGGAREQYF,TRBD2,NA,15,TRBV4-3
CASSPWTGGYEQYF,TRBD1,NA,14,TRBV28